The rows below give T cell receptor beta chains drawn from one sample of a study of early T cells in non-severe SARS-CoV-2 infection. TCRdb re-called the 5' RACE reads with MiXCR, one entry per CDR3 protein. The sample lists 55,000 to 85,000 distinct CDR3 sequences; approximately 14% were seen once. The specimen was whole blood. These receptors came from an adult who was a healthcare worker with PCR-confirmed SARS-CoV-2 infection or an uninfected control (not recorded which). CDR3s include the opening cysteine and the closing phenylalanine or tryptophan. D genes are given only for firm matches. Part of the rows lack a size; the others show once, few, many or a class for expanded clones.

few	TRBV7-9	TRBJ1-4	NA	CASSLGATNEKLFF	TGTGCCAGCAGCTTAGGGGCAACTAATGAAAAACTGTTTTTT
many	TRBV11-2	TRBJ2-1	NA	CASSHPGSAVYNEQFF	TGTGCCAGCAGCCACCCCGGTAGTGCAGTTTACAATGAGCAGTTCTTC
NA	TRBV20-1	TRBJ2-3	NA	CSAYQAIREDTQYF	TGCAGTGCTTACCAAGCGATAAGAGAGGATACGCAGTATTTT
NA	TRBV12-5	TRBJ1-1	NA	CASVPGGGFTEAFF	TGTGCTAGTGTACCAGGAGGGGGTTTCACTGAAGCTTTCTTT
few	TRBV20-1	TRBJ2-2	TRBD2	CSAQSGTFTGELFF	TGCAGTGCCCAGAGCGGGACCTTCACCGGGGAGCTGTTTTTT
few	TRBV5-1	TRBJ1-5	TRBD1	CASSRTGNQPQHF	TGCGCCAGCAGCAGGACAGGAAATCAGCCCCAGCATTTT
few	TRBV20-1	TRBJ2-1	TRBD2	CSARDSAPQRGIYNEQFF	TGCAGTGCTAGAGATAGTGCTCCTCAGCGGGGGATCTACAATGAGCAGTTCTTC
many	TRBV29-1	TRBJ2-7	TRBD1	CSGQGSGEQYF	TGCAGCGGACAGGGATCGGGTGAGCAGTACTTC
many	TRBV6-1	TRBJ2-5	NA	CASSPNRQETQYF	TGTGCCAGCAGTCCAAACAGACAAGAGACCCAGTACTTC
many	TRBV5-6	TRBJ1-2	NA	CASSLVLEHYGYTF	TGTGCCAGCAGCTTGGTTCTCGAACACTATGGCTACACCTTC
NA	TRBV28	TRBJ2-2	NA	CASLPPSESGELFF	TGTGCCAGCCTACCTCCCAGTGAATCCGGGGAGCTGTTTTTT
few	TRBV12-3/TRBV12-4	TRBJ1-2	NA	CASSALPGDGYTF	TGTGCCAGCAGTGCGTTACCAGGGGATGGCTACACCTTC